The sequence of this TCR beta chain was determined in a study of Graves' ophthalmopathy and Graves' hyperthyroidism. Study-level points and caveats: The 13-signature model separated ophthalmopathy from stable hyperthyroidism at approximately 91% sensitivity and nearly 83% specificity. Most expanded clonotypes in thyroid above 0.001 frequency also showed up in blood.

Germline values: CDR1 LNHNV, CDR2 YYDKDF (reference sequence). The length of the CDR3 is 17 residues. This clonotype was seen only once. As yet, its antigen is unknown. Using RNA transcripts, the TCR beta CDR3 regions were amplified. HTBI primers primed a first-round RT-PCR, and a second-round multiplex PCR followed. TCRdb passed the multiplex PCR reads through MiXCR, listing each CDR3 protein once. This table holds about 1.1 million distinct CDR3 sequences, about 38% found once. Newly diagnosed hyperthyroidism donors, aged 18 to 65, duration under 2 months. Other autoimmune diseases, uncontrolled infections, pregnancy or lactation ruled patients out of participation.

Material: peripheral blood or thyroid tissue (not recorded which). This chain joins TRBV15 and TRBJ2-6; D may match TRBD1 or TRBD2 (6 bases each). The receptor comes from an adult man with Graves' hyperthyroidism. DNA of the CDR3: TGTGCTACCGGCAGGGGACTTTCGGGCTCTGGGGCCAACGTCCTGACTTTC. Amino acids: CATGRGLSGSGANVLTF.